A selection of T cell receptor beta chains follows, all from one sample in a study of tissue T cells after allogeneic stem cell transplantation. The protocol was immunoSEQ multiplex PCR, while the TCRdb copy is restricted to in-frame clones and leaves out a portion. The sample carries 950 to 1,000 clones, about 71% recorded once. This sample comprised esophageal tissue, obtained at autopsy. The source is a female patient aged 40-69 years with steroid-refractory graft-versus-host disease after an allogeneic stem cell transplant. T cells may partly derive from the graft donor. Each CDR3 is given without its conserved first and last residue.

j_call v_call cdr3_aa
TRBJ1-1 TRBV5-6 ASSWTGDRTEAF
TRBJ2-7 TRBV11-2 ASSPGTGHEQY
TRBJ2-5 TRBV5-1 ASSFRVGETQY
TRBJ2-5 TRBV4-2 ASSQYSGGSGVETQY
TRBJ1-1 TRBV5-6 ASSLSWGPEAF
TRBJ2-1 TRBV20-1 RFRSGDEQF
TRBJ2-1 TRBV28 ASSPVLGLAGVNYNEQF
TRBJ2-5 TRBV6-5 ASSNRLAGGGEY
TRBJ2-7 TRBV27 ASSLGGEGYEQY
TRBJ2-7 TRBV7-6 ASSLRTGDHEQY
TRBJ2-2 TRBV11-2 ASSLLASGRTNTGELF
TRBJ1-3 TRBV14 ASSAASGNTIY
TRBJ2-1 TRBV14 ASSPSTYYLGKEQF
TRBJ1-5 TRBV29-1 SVATGQPQH
TRBJ2-2 TRBV25-1 ASNGNTGELF
TRBJ1-6 TRBV4-1 ASSPRRNNSPLH
TRBJ2-2 TRBV7-8 ASSLPRGGTGELF
TRBJ2-1 TRBV6-5 ASSGIAGGPYEQF
TRBJ1-1 TRBV28 ATSVGTEAF
TRBJ2-1 TRBV6-6 ASSYPGGSYNEQF
TRBJ1-2 TRBV5-6 ASSLFGGYGYT
TRBJ2-2 TRBV6-4 ASSDNENTGELF
TRBJ2-3 TRBV9 ASSPRGDSLSWRTDTQY
TRBJ1-4 TRBV6-5 ASSYSRTGGEKLF
TRBJ1-4 TRBV10-3 AISVTGGSNEKLF
TRBJ2-2 TRBV4-2 ASSQLTSGRGELF
TRBJ1-1 TRBV27 ASRLAGGTEAF
TRBJ1-2 TRBV20-1 SARTVYGYT
TRBJ2-2 TRBV18 ASSPWSGTEDTGELF
TRBJ1-1 TRBV5-4 ASSFLRGLNTEAF